This T cell receptor (beta chain) was documented in a study of blood T cell repertoires in COVID-19. About the research overall: Spain, Italy and the United States supplied samples that represented acute and convalescent COVID-19. PBMCs, B-cell-depleted T cells, or T cells were the source of the cDNA or gDNA that made up the material.

CDR1 KGHDR and CDR2 SFDVKD come from the germline V gene. V was cut by 4 bases and J by 3 bases, with 8 bases left in between. The CDR3 has 14 residues. Those who participated ranged in age from about 18 to 89 years and resided in about two dozen US areas. The protocol was immunoSEQ multiplex PCR, while the TCRdb copy is restricted to in-frame clones and leaves out a portion. The table lists 190,000 or so clones, about 90% of them singletons. J is TRBJ2-2 and V is TRBV24-1, with D hard to call. The sample was PBMCs or T cells enriched from blood (not recorded which). The receptor's source is a woman aged 25 to 39 who had recovered from COVID-19. This chain's CDR3 is CATSDQAYTGELFF. The CDR3 nucleotides are TGTGCCACCAGTGACCAGGCCTACACCGGGGAGCTGTTTTTT.